This T cell receptor (beta chain) was identified during a study of blood T cells in healthy people across ages. Findings and limits, study-wide: The fall in TCR beta diversity per million T cells was roughly linear with age.

This clonotype was observed once. Antigen: not known. The study recruited healthy Caucasian donors from Russia who were aged about 6 to 90. J gave up 6 bases and V 2 bases, and 7 bases lay outside the gene matches. This CDR3 is built from 14 residues. Germline assignment: CDR1 SGDLS and CDR2 YYNGEE. Next came a second PCR, run for about 7 to 12 cycles, which used a sample-barcoded 5' primer along with a J-beta primer mix. Each TCR beta cDNA got a 12-nucleotide random molecular identifier. TCRdb used MiXCR to reprocess the 5' RACE reads, holding one entry per CDR3 protein. The repertoire has about 2 million distinct CDR3 sequences, 49% of them found once; the top ten carry around 2.1%.

V is TRBV9 and J is TRBJ1-2, with 7 nucleotides matching TRBD1. This TCR was sampled from a woman aged 40 to 49 in good health. Sequencing was done on a sample of blood. The CDR3 spells CASSVAGTDNGYTF. The CDR3 DNA follows: TGTGCCAGCAGCGTGGCCGGGACAGATAATGGCTACACCTTC.